This TCR beta chain stems from a study of cytomegalovirus exposure and HLA in healthy donors. Study-level points and caveats: In a later analysis, specific HLA alleles were associated with 15,000 to 20,000 TCR beta sequences at a 0.05 false discovery rate.

About this clone: Its matching antigen is unknown.

Germline V gene sequence: CDR1 SQVTM, CDR2 ANQGSEA. Trimming stripped 3 bases from V and 3 bases from J, with 17 bases between. The CDR3 covers 16 residues. The PCR contained 60 Vbeta and 13 Jbeta primers. Profiled with immunoSEQ multiplex PCR; TCRdb holds only in-frame clones, not every one. The data show 160,000 or so clones, about 80% seen once. This TCR came from a man between 18 and 35 years old in good health and CMV-seropositive. The V and J genes are TRBV29-1 and TRBJ2-2; possible D gene TRBD1, 6 bases. Sequenced input: PBMCs. Here the CDR3 DNA reads TGCAGCGTTGAGTACTCCGGGACACTCGACACCGGGGAGCTGTTTTTT. Translation: CSVEYSGTLDTGELFF.